Here is one T cell receptor beta chain with its context. What it recognizes is unknown. V was clipped by 0 bases and J by 4 bases, with 8 bases between them. Germline CDR1 is SGDLS and CDR2 is YYNGEE. The CDR3 has 14 residues. Each and every patient relapsed after autologous stem cell transplantation, and patients got differing brentuximab vedotin exposure. Complete response, partial response or progressive disease were the best responses. The data were obtained in a study of PD-1 blockade in classical Hodgkin lymphoma. This table comes from immunoSEQ multiplex PCR, and its TCRdb copy is limited to in-frame clones, with some not included. The sample has some 19,000 clones, around four fifths seen once; the top ten hold 40% to 50%. Study-wide findings and caveats: By C4D1, CD4+ diversity increased significantly, especially in complete responders. Newly diagnosed patients were reported to start with lower TCR diversity than healthy donors.

The material was peripheral blood mononuclear cells (PBMCs), obtained before the second cycle of nivolumab. This chain uses TRBV9 with TRBJ2-1; D is ambiguous. This TCR derives from a human donor with classical Hodgkin lymphoma. In DNA form, the CDR3 reads TGTGCCAGCAGCGTAGAGCCCAGGTACAATGAGCAGTTCTTC. It is translated as CASSVEPRYNEQFF.